This TCR beta chain was sequenced during a study of blood T cell repertoires in COVID-19. As for the study in general: Sources were T cells, B-cell-depleted T cells, or PBMCs; the material itself was cDNA or gDNA.

The V and J ends lost 4 bases and 1 base, in that order; junction bases with no gene match: 2. The CDR3 has 14 residues. The V gene's germline CDR1 is SGHAT and CDR2 FQNNGV. The repertoire was sequenced with immunoSEQ multiplex PCR; TCRdb's copy has only in-frame clones and lacks some. This repertoire shows around 150,000 clones, 84% found once; its top ten account for 3% to 4%. The gene calls are TRBV11-2 and TRBJ2-7; 9 bases align to TRBD1. Sequenced material: PBMCs or T cells enriched from blood (not recorded which). This TCR came from a woman in her forties or fifties with acute COVID-19. CDR3 sequence: CASSSTGGSYEQYF. For the CDR3, the DNA is TGTGCCAGCAGCTCGACAGGGGGTTCCTACGAGCAGTACTTC.